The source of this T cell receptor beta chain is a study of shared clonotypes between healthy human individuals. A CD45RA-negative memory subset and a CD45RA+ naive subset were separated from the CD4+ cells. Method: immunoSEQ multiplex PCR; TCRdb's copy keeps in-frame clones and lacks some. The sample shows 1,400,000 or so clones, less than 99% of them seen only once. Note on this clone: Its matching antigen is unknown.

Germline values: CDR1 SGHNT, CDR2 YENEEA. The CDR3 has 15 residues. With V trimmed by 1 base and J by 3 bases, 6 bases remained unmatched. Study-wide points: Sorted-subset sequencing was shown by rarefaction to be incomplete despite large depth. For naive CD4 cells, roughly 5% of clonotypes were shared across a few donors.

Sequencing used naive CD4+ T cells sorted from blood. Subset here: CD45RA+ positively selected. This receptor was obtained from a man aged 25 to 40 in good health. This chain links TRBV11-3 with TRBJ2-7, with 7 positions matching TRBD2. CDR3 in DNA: TGTGCCAGCAGCTTAGCGGCGGGAGATAGCTACGAGCAGTACTTC. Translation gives CASSLAAGDSYEQYF.